The rows below give T cell receptor beta chains drawn from one sample of a study of OX40 agonist ivuxolimab in advanced cancers. Sequencing used immunoSEQ multiplex PCR; TCRdb keeps in-frame clones, though not all of them. The sample holds some 76,000 clones, nearly 95% seen once. Sequencing used CD4+ or CD8+ T cells sorted from blood, obtained in a trial of the OX40 agonist ivuxolimab. Receptors were obtained from an adult with an advanced solid tumor such as melanoma, head and neck, liver or kidney cancer. Each CDR3 is given with its conserved first and last residue. A D gene is named only where the DNA matches it firmly. The size field is filled for only some rows; it gives once, few, many or a size class.

V	J	D	size	DNA	CDR3
TRBV6-6	TRBJ1-1	.	few	TGTGCCAGCAGTTACTCGGTGCAGACTGAAGCTTTCTTT	CASSYSVQTEAFF
TRBV12-5	TRBJ2-7	TRBD1	.	TGTGCTAGCCAGGACAGGGGGCCCTACGAGCAGTACTTC	CASQDRGPYEQYF
TRBV19	TRBJ1-1	.	.	TGTGCCAGTAGTGTACAGACAGGAGGCGGGACTGAAGCTTTCTTT	CASSVQTGGGTEAFF
TRBV4-1	TRBJ2-5	.	.	TGCGCCAGCAGCCAAGATGAGTCCGGGAGCCCCCAAGAGACCCAGTACTTC	CASSQDESGSPQETQYF
TRBV7-8	TRBJ1-2	.	.	TGTGCCAGCAGCTTAAATCTCGGTACTTATGGCTACACCTTC	CASSLNLGTYGYTF
TRBV9	TRBJ2-6	.	.	TGTGCCAGCAGCGTATCGGCCTCTGGGGCCAACGTCCTGACTTTC	CASSVSASGANVLTF
TRBV9	TRBJ2-3	TRBD2	.	TGTGCCAGCAGCCCCCGAGGTGCGGGGGGGCCCACAGATACGCAGTATTTT	CASSPRGAGGPTDTQYF
TRBV6-5	TRBJ1-5	.	once	TGTGCCAGCAGCCCGACCAATCAGGCGCCCCAGCATTTT	CASSPTNQAPQHF
TRBV11-2	TRBJ1-1	.	.	TGTGCCAGCAGCCCGTCCGGGGGAAGTACTGAAGCTTTCTTT	CASSPSGGSTEAFF
TRBV6-1	TRBJ2-1	.	once	TGTGCCAGCAGTGAAACTAGCTCATATGAGCAGTTCTTC	CASSETSSYEQFF
TRBV7-6	TRBJ2-1	TRBD2	.	TGTGCCAGCAGCTTAACTGGTGGGGGGGATCGAGGCAATGAGCAGTTCTTC	CASSLTGGGDRGNEQFF
TRBV27	TRBJ1-2	.	.	TGTGCCAGCAGTTTTTCAGGGTTCTATGGCTACACCTTC	CASSFSGFYGYTF
TRBV6-6	TRBJ2-7	.	.	TGTGCCAGCAGTTACTCCATGGATCTAGCCGAGCAGTACTTC	CASSYSMDLAEQYF
TRBV2	TRBJ1-4	.	once	TGTGCCAGCAGTGGGGGGGGTTCGGATGAAAAACTGTTTTTT	CASSGGGSDEKLFF
TRBV14	TRBJ2-7	TRBD2	.	TGTGCCAGCAGCCATGAAACCGGGACTAGCGAATCCTACGAGCAGTACTTC	CASSHETGTSESYEQYF
TRBV5-4	TRBJ2-2	.	.	TGTGCCAGCAGCTTGGTCGGTGCCACCGGGGAGCTGTTTTTT	CASSLVGATGELFF
TRBV2	TRBJ2-4	TRBD2	once	TGTGCCAGCAGTGAAAAAAGCGGGGCTTACAAAAACATTCAGTACTTC	CASSEKSGAYKNIQYF
TRBV21-1	TRBJ1-1	.	.	TGTGCCAGCAATTCGGGACACCCCAACACTGAAGCTTTCTTT	CASNSGHPNTEAFF
TRBV27	TRBJ2-7	TRBD2	.	TGTGCCACCTCAACTAGCGGGGGGGTCTTGGGCTACGAGCAGTACTTC	CATSTSGGVLGYEQYF
TRBV2	TRBJ1-2	TRBD1	once	TGTGCCAGCGGACAGGATGTGCGGGGCTACACCTTC	CASGQDVRGYTF
TRBV6-5	TRBJ2-7	TRBD2	.	TGTGCCAGCACCCAAACGGGGGGGTCCTACGAGCAGTACTTC	CASTQTGGSYEQYF
TRBV5-1	TRBJ1-2	.	.	TGCGCCAGCAGCTTATGGGGGGATGGCTACACCTTC	CASSLWGDGYTF
TRBV28	TRBJ1-2	.	.	TGTGCCAGCAGTGTAGGGGGGGCTTATGGCTACACCTTC	CASSVGGAYGYTF
TRBV30	TRBJ2-7	TRBD2	.	TGTGCCTGGAGTGAAAGCGGGGGTTCAAACTACGAGCAGTACTTC	CAWSESGGSNYEQYF
TRBV7-9	TRBJ1-2	TRBD1	.	TGTGCCAGCAGCGGCCCGTGGACAGGGACTAACTATGGCTACACCTTC	CASSGPWTGTNYGYTF
TRBV28	TRBJ1-4	.	.	TGTGCCAGCAGTTTGGGGGTGAGTTGGGAAAAACTGTTTTTT	CASSLGVSWEKLFF
TRBV5-4	TRBJ2-7	TRBD2	once	TGTGCCAGCAGCTTGGCCTCACTAGCGGCCGAGCAGTACTTC	CASSLASLAAEQYF
TRBV7-8	TRBJ2-1	.	.	TGTGCCAGCAGCCCACTAGCCCCGTCCTACGATGAGCAGTTCTTC	CASSPLAPSYDEQFF
TRBV29-1	TRBJ2-1	.	.	TGCAGCGTTGTAGGCGGGGACTGGAATGAGCAGTTCTTC	CSVVGGDWNEQFF
TRBV4-1	TRBJ1-3	TRBD1	.	TGCGCCAGCAGCCAAGAGACAGGGGCCTTCTCTGGAAACACCATATATTTT	CASSQETGAFSGNTIYF
TRBV15	TRBJ2-3	TRBD2	.	TGTGCCACCAGCAGTCCCTACCTAGCGGGGGCGACAGATACGCAGTATTTT	CATSSPYLAGATDTQYF
TRBV7-8	TRBJ2-1	.	.	TGTGCCAGCAGCCCCAGGGGGGGCCCCGATGAGGAGCAGTTCTTC	CASSPRGGPDEEQFF
TRBV27	TRBJ2-1	TRBD1	.	TGTGCCAGCAGTCGGAGGACAGGTGAGCAGTTCTTC	CASSRRTGEQFF
TRBV29-1	TRBJ2-7	.	.	TGCAGCGTTGAAGAGGGATTCTCCGAGCAGTACTTC	CSVEEGFSEQYF
TRBV29-1	TRBJ2-1	.	.	TGCAGCGTTGATGTCAATGAGCAGTTCTTC	CSVDVNEQFF
TRBV25-1	TRBJ1-6	.	.	TGTGCCAGCAGTGTCGGGGGAAATTCACCCCTCCACTTT	CASSVGGNSPLHF
TRBV6-5	TRBJ2-3	.	.	TGTGCCAGCAGTTACGGAGGGTTAGATACGCAGTATTTT	CASSYGGLDTQYF